This T cell receptor (beta chain) was captured in a study of OX40 agonist ivuxolimab in advanced cancers. The wider study: Dose-escalation patients suffered from hepatocellular carcinoma, melanoma, renal cell or head and neck cancer.

Worth noting for this clone: Compared with germline, one end of the junction differs, possibly owing to a read error.

Generated by immunoSEQ multiplex PCR, the TCRdb table keeps only in-frame clones and is missing some. The table shows about 95,000 clones, with approximately 85% occurring only once. This TCR derives from an adult with an advanced solid tumor such as melanoma, head and neck, liver or kidney cancer. Specimen: CD4+ or CD8+ T cells sorted from blood, collected in a trial of the OX40 agonist ivuxolimab.

For the CDR3, the DNA is TGTGCCAGCAGTATTAGCTACGAGCAGTGCTTC. It encodes CASSISYEQCF. The chain uses TRBV6-6 and TRBJ2-7; D unresolved. From germline, CDR1 is MNHNY and CDR2 SVGAGI (reference sequence). This CDR3 has 11 residues.